This is a list of T cell receptor beta chains from one sample in a study of glioma-infiltrating T cells after dendritic cell vaccination. Sequenced by immunoSEQ multiplex PCR; TCRdb stores in-frame clones only, minus some. The sample records tens of thousands of clones, roughly 82% being singletons. This material consisted of blood, taken before dendritic cell vaccination. The source is a human donor with glioblastoma. Each CDR3 is given with its conserved first and last residue. A D gene is named only where the DNA matches it firmly. Some rows mark clone size as missing; the rest say once, few, many or name a class of expanded clone.

>.|TRBJ1-5|TRBV5-1|TRBD1|17
TGCGCCAGCAGCGTTCGACCCACCGGGACAGGGGAACAGCCCCAGCATTTT
CASSVRPTGTGEQPQHF
>.|TRBJ1-5|TRBV2|.|12
TGTGCCAGCAAGGCGGGGGATCAGCCCCAGCATTTT
CASKAGDQPQHF
>once|TRBJ2-2|TRBV11-1|.|13
TGTGCCAGCAGCTACCTGCAGGCCGGGGAGCTGTTTTTT
CASSYLQAGELFF
>.|TRBJ2-7|TRBV6-5|.|12
TGTGCCACCCTCTCCTTTTCGGGCGAGCAGTACTTC
CATLSFSGEQYF
>once|TRBJ1-1|TRBV6-1|TRBD1|16
TGTGCCAGCAGTGGAGGACAGGATTTGGGTAGGACTGAAGCTTTCTTT
CASSGGQDLGRTEAFF
>.|TRBJ2-5|TRBV19|TRBD1|15
TGTGCCAGTAGTAGTCTTTCAGGGGGCCAAGAGACCCAGTACTTC
CASSSLSGGQETQYF
>once|TRBJ2-2|TRBV5-1|.|16
TGCGCCAGCAGCCCGCCGGGCGCGGGGAACACCGGGGAGCTGTTTTTT
CASSPPGAGNTGELFF
>.|TRBJ2-7|TRBV6-1|.|14
TGTGCCGTTGAAAGGACAGTCAACTCCTACGAGCAGTACTTC
CAVERTVNSYEQYF
>.|TRBJ2-7|TRBV19|TRBD1|15
TGTGCCAGTAGTATGGGGGACAGGAGCTCCTACGAGCAGTACTTC
CASSMGDRSSYEQYF
>.|TRBJ2-5|TRBV5-1|.|12
TGCGCCAGCATGGCCGAGCGGGAGACCCAGTACTTC
CASMAERETQYF
>few|TRBJ1-5|TRBV7-9|.|13
TGTGCCAGCAGCTTCCAGGGCGATCAGCCCCAGCATTTT
CASSFQGDQPQHF
>.|TRBJ1-2|TRBV6-1|.|13
TGTGCCAGCAGTGAGCGGGGAAGGGATGGCTACACCTTC
CASSERGRDGYTF